This T cell receptor beta chain was observed in a study of blood T cell repertoires in COVID-19. V lost 0 bases, J lost 1 base, and 12 bases lay in between. Germline CDR1 MDHEN, CDR2 SYDVKM. This CDR3 spans 16 amino acids. Methods used by the authors: Estimates of nucleated cell counts were drawn from the amplification of reference gene primers. Assay used: immunoSEQ multiplex PCR; TCRdb lists only in-frame clones, some missing. From that table come the V and J calls and clone size; the DNA was used to work out D and trimming. The sample includes around 280,000 clones, around 89% of them seen just once. All enrollees were roughly 18 to 95 years old and from approximately 24 US areas.

The receptor comes from a woman between 18 and 30 years old with acute COVID-19. The chain recombines TRBV28 with TRBJ1-1; D unclear. Sequencing used PBMCs or T cells enriched from blood (not recorded which). CDR3 loop: CASSLWPEAGNTEAFF. The CDR3 DNA reads TGTGCCAGCAGTTTATGGCCGGAGGCGGGGAACACTGAAGCTTTCTTT.